This TCR beta chain is from a study of T-cell memory formation after mild COVID-19. TCRdb ran MiXCR on the 5' RACE reads and lists one entry per CDR3 protein. The top ten clones hold approximately 1.1% of a sample with 57,000 or so distinct CDR3 sequences, around 10% of them seen once. This clonotype showed up just a few times. The V end was cut by 3 bases, the J end by 7 bases, with 6 bases between. The CDR3 consists of 12 residues. This sequence joins TRBV12-3 or TRBV12-4 and TRBJ2-2; D unclear. The sample consisted of PBMCs or a T cell subset sorted from them (not recorded which). This TCR derives from a man between 18 and 35 years old who had mild COVID-19 (a few samples of this study predate the infection). Cell type and time point are not known. CDR3 in amino acids: CASSFWGGELFF. The CDR3 region has the DNA TGTGCCAGCAGTTTTTGGGGCGGGGAGCTGTTTTTT.